This is a list of T cell receptor beta chains from one sample in a study of control samples from healthy donors and cancer patients. Sequencing used immunoSEQ multiplex PCR; TCRdb keeps in-frame clones, though not all of them. The repertoire holds about 170,000 clones, with roughly 89% as singletons. Sequenced material: blood. The source is a woman younger than 45 in good health. Each CDR3 is given with its conserved first and last residue. The order of the fields is J gene, V gene, clone size, D gene, CDR3 protein, CDR3 DNA. D genes are given only for firm matches. Expanded clones get a size class; other rows say once, few or many, or leave the size out.

>TRBJ2-7|TRBV3-1/TRBV3-2|-|TRBD1
CASSQGTGGYEQYF
TGTGCCAGCAGCCAAGGGACAGGGGGCTACGAGCAGTACTTC
>TRBJ2-5|TRBV2|-|TRBD2
CASRGTSIRGTQYF
TGTGCCAGCAGGGGGACTAGCATTCGTGGGACCCAGTACTTC
>TRBJ2-1|TRBV3-1/TRBV3-2|-|TRBD2
CASSRFGTSGGANEQFF
TGTGCCAGCAGCCGCTTTGGGACTAGCGGGGGGGCCAATGAGCAGTTCTTC
>TRBJ1-2|TRBV5-1|-|TRBD1
CASSLLGEQGYGYTF
TGCGCCAGCAGCTTGCTCGGGGAACAGGGGTATGGCTACACCTTC
>TRBJ2-7|TRBV5-1|once|TRBD1
CASSQGDDYEQYF
TGCGCCAGCAGTCAGGGGGATGACTACGAGCAGTACTTC
>TRBJ1-2|TRBV18|-|TRBD1
CASSSSQTGTNYGYTF
TGTGCCAGCTCATCCTCTCAGACAGGGACCAACTATGGCTACACCTTC
>TRBJ1-1|TRBV15|-|-
CATSRDLVNTEAFF
TGTGCCACCAGCAGAGATTTGGTAAACACTGAAGCTTTCTTT
>TRBJ1-1|TRBV5-6|-|-
CASSLTVVNTEAFF
TGTGCCAGCAGCTTGACAGTAGTTAACACTGAAGCTTTCTTT
>TRBJ1-2|TRBV5-6|-|-
CASSLRPNYGYTF
TGTGCCAGCAGCTTGCGGCCTAACTATGGCTACACCTTC
>TRBJ2-3|TRBV18|-|-
CASSGGKDTQYF
TGTGCCAGCTCAGGGGGCAAAGATACGCAGTATTTT
>TRBJ1-2|TRBV11-3|few|-
CASGDGYGYTF
TGTGCCAGCGGGGACGGCTATGGCTACACCTTC
>TRBJ2-4|TRBV7-2|-|TRBD2
CASSLVGGLAVLAKNIQYF
TGTGCCAGCAGCTTAGTAGGGGGACTAGCGGTCCTAGCCAAAAACATTCAGTACTTC
>TRBJ2-5|TRBV25-1|-|TRBD1
CASGPQGGQETQYF
TGTGCCAGCGGACCACAGGGGGGCCAAGAGACCCAGTACTTC
>TRBJ1-5|TRBV11-2|-|-
CASSLLQPGRGNQPQHF
TGTGCCAGCAGCTTACTTCAACCGGGACGAGGGAATCAGCCCCAGCATTTT
>TRBJ1-1|TRBV18|-|-
CASSQGQNTEAFF
TGTGCCAGCTCACAGGGACAAAACACTGAAGCTTTCTTT
>TRBJ2-6|TRBV11-2|-|-
CASSLEPGAFSGANVLTF
TGTGCCAGCAGCTTAGAACCAGGGGCATTCTCTGGGGCCAACGTCCTGACTTTC
>TRBJ1-1|TRBV6-1|-|-
CASSEATQGHTEAFF
TGTGCCAGCAGTGAAGCAACTCAGGGGCACACTGAAGCTTTCTTT
>TRBJ2-7|TRBV30|-|TRBD2
CAWSGPGLANYEQYF
TGTGCCTGGAGTGGACCGGGACTAGCGAACTACGAGCAGTACTTC
>TRBJ2-2|TRBV12-5|-|TRBD1
CASGLPTGVNTGELFF
TGTGCTAGTGGTTTGCCGACAGGGGTGAACACCGGGGAGCTGTTTTTT
>TRBJ2-1|TRBV19|-|TRBD2
CASSTSGTSYNEQFF
TGTGCCAGTAGTACGAGCGGGACCTCCTACAATGAGCAGTTCTTC
>TRBJ2-1|TRBV4-1|-|-
CASSQASEQFF
TGCGCCAGCAGCCAAGCCAGTGAGCAGTTCTTC
>TRBJ2-7|TRBV3-1/TRBV3-2|-|TRBD1
CASSPGQGVYEQYF
TGTGCCAGCAGCCCGGGACAGGGGGTCTACGAGCAGTACTTC
>TRBJ2-2|TRBV20-1|-|TRBD1
CSASNTGGLNTGELFF
TGCAGTGCTAGTAACACAGGGGGCCTTAACACCGGGGAGCTGTTTTTT
>TRBJ2-1|TRBV6-4|-|-
CASSDSGGYNEQFF
TGTGCCAGCAGTGACTCGGGAGGTTACAATGAGCAGTTCTTC
>TRBJ2-5|TRBV6-6|-|TRBD2
CASSYWGGETQYF
TGTGCCAGCAGTTATTGGGGGGGGGAGACCCAGTACTTC
>TRBJ2-3|TRBV3-1/TRBV3-2|-|TRBD2
CASSRSGGGADTQYF
TGTGCCAGCAGCCGAAGCGGGGGGGGCGCAGATACGCAGTATTTT
>TRBJ1-2|TRBV4-1|few|TRBD1
CASSQGTGASGYTF
TGCGCCAGCAGCCAAGGGACAGGGGCTAGTGGCTACACCTTC
>TRBJ1-1|TRBV6-4|-|TRBD1
CASSVGQGNTEAFF
TGTGCCAGCAGCGTGGGACAGGGAAACACTGAAGCTTTCTTT
>TRBJ2-3|TRBV4-1|-|TRBD1
CASSRLPRDRGDTDTQYF
TGCGCCAGCAGCCGCCTCCCCCGGGACAGGGGGGACACAGATACGCAGTATTTT
>TRBJ2-7|TRBV4-2|-|TRBD2
CASSQPPSGRGEQYF
TGTGCCAGCAGCCAACCCCCTAGCGGGAGGGGGGAGCAGTACTTC
>TRBJ2-5|TRBV10-3|-|TRBD2
CAIKRGEQETQYF
TGTGCCATCAAACGGGGGGAACAAGAGACCCAGTACTTC
>TRBJ2-1|TRBV24-1|-|TRBD1
CATSDAPGQGAYEQFF
TGTGCCACCAGTGACGCCCCGGGACAGGGGGCATATGAGCAGTTCTTC
>TRBJ1-5|TRBV5-1|-|TRBD1
CASSLGQGGGNQPQHF
TGCGCCAGCAGCCTTGGACAGGGGGGTGGCAATCAGCCCCAGCATTTT
>TRBJ1-5|TRBV28|-|-
CASSFPSGNQPQHF
TGTGCCAGCAGTTTCCCCTCAGGCAATCAGCCCCAGCATTTT
>TRBJ2-4|TRBV3-1/TRBV3-2|-|TRBD2
CASSPGRTSGRIIQYF
TGTGCCAGCAGCCCAGGGCGGACTAGCGGGAGGATCATTCAGTACTTC
>TRBJ2-3|TRBV6-5|-|-
CASRLLDTQYF
TGTGCCAGCAGACTGCTAGATACGCAGTATTTT
>TRBJ1-1|TRBV7-9|-|TRBD1
CASSPQGGTEAFF
TGTGCCAGCAGCCCACAGGGGGGCACTGAAGCTTTCTTT
>TRBJ1-1|TRBV19|-|TRBD1
CASSEDRGITEAFF
TGTGCCAGTAGTGAGGACAGGGGGATCACTGAAGCTTTCTTT